This T cell receptor (beta chain) was recovered during a study of cytomegalovirus exposure and HLA in healthy donors. The germline V gene encodes CDR1 SGHDN and CDR2 FVKESK. The CDR3 length is 15 residues. The V end was cut by 1 base, the J end by 4 bases, with 12 bases between. The study ran its PCR with 60 Vbeta and 13 Jbeta primers. Produced via immunoSEQ multiplex PCR; TCRdb's table is partial and in-frame only. The sample includes about 180,000 clones, roughly three quarters of them seen just once. The sample taken for sequencing was PBMCs. The TCR was taken from a woman aged 25 to 39 in good health and CMV-seropositive. The V and J genes are TRBV14 and TRBJ2-3, with D possibly TRBD1 on 5 matching bases. The CDR3 here is CASSQVFTRADTQYF. The CDR3 DNA is TGTGCCAGCAGCCAAGTATTTACCAGGGCAGATACGCAGTATTTT.